Shown below are 10 T cell receptor beta chains from a single sample sequenced in a study of CD8 T cells in ankylosing spondylitis (dated by TCRdb to about 2017). Broad study findings and their caveats: Blood from ankylosing spondylitis patients appeared to be characterized by a TCR beta motif composed of under 10 highly homologous amino acid variants.

Their antigens remain unidentified. Library creation used 5' RACE. Sequenced using an Illumina HiSeq 2500. TCRdb cleaned the public reads at Q25 with fastp, built clones with MiXCR and kept in-frame beta chains. When rows share a CDR3 protein, they turn into one entry using the most common DNA and genes. This sample comprises about 450,000 distinct CDR3 sequences, roughly 25% of them detected only once. 0.85% to 1% of the sample rests with the top ten. Sequenced input: blood, either unsorted or a sorted T cell fraction (not recorded which). These receptors were collected from a male donor with ankylosing spondylitis.

There are a few counts of this clonotype. The chain uses TRBV20-1 and TRBJ2-3; 12 positions match TRBD2. V lost 4 bases and J lost 6; bases outside the gene matches: 8. The germline gives CDR1 DFQATT, CDR2 SNEGSKA (reference sequence). The CDR3 length is 15 residues. CDR3 sequence (DNA): TGCAGTGCTAAGCTAGCGGGAGGGGTTTGGGATACGCAGTATTTT. The encoded protein is CSAKLAGGVWDTQYF.

A remark on this clonotype: Possible read error: a much larger clone is one base away. This chain joins TRBV10-3 and TRBJ2-5; no clear D. Germline CDR1 is ENHRY and CDR2 is SYGVKD. This CDR3 contains 11 residues. Trimming left V 6 bases short and J 2 bases short, with 4 bases between. The CDR3 sequence is CAISQQETQYF. For the CDR3, the DNA is TGTGCCATCAGCCAACAAGAGACCCAGTACTTC.

This clonotype showed up just a few times. The chain's CDR3 is CASSVDLAGVGEQFF. CDR3 nucleotide sequence: TGTGCCAGCAGCGTAGATCTAGCGGGAGTTGGTGAGCAGTTCTTC. V usage is TRBV9 and J usage is TRBJ2-1, with 10 bases identical to TRBD2. Germline CDR1 reads SGDLS; CDR2 reads YYNGEE. CDR3 size: 15 residues. The junction had 6 bases not matched to a gene; V was cut back by 0 bases and J by 9 bases.

The V gene is TRBV7-2, the J gene TRBJ2-1, with 9 bases that match TRBD2. CDR1 and CDR2 from the germline V gene are SGHTA and FQGNSA. V gave up 3 bases and J gave up 7 bases; unmatched junction bases: 7. CDR3 length equals 15 residues. CDR3 amino acids: CASSFKAGGENEQFF. The CDR3 nucleotides are TGTGCCAGCAGCTTTAAGGCGGGAGGGGAGAATGAGCAGTTCTTC. Supplemented by reference TRBV7-2 and TRBJ2-1, the full variable domain reads GAGVSQSPSNKVTEKGKDVELRCDPISGHTALYWYRQSLGQGLEFLIYFQGNSAPDKSGLPSDRFSAERTGGSVSTLTIQRTQQEDSAVYLCASSFKAGGENEQFFGPGTRLTVL.

This clonotype has more than one count but fewer than ten. The chain uses TRBV10-3 and TRBJ2-5; 14 bases align to TRBD2. The CDR3 is 17 residues long. Unmatched junction bases numbered 6, after V lost 2 bases and J lost 4 bases. The germline V gene encodes CDR1 ENHRY and CDR2 SYGVKD. The CDR3 sequence is CAISEPGTSGGRETQYF. The DNA for the CDR3 is TGTGCCATCAGTGAGCCCGGGACTAGCGGGGGTCGAGAGACCCAGTACTTC.

This clonotype appeared a few times. This chain links TRBV10-3 with TRBJ1-2; D is perhaps TRBD1 (5 bases). The CDR3 is 14 residues long. Deletions cut 3 bases from V and 5 bases from J, with 13 bases between. Germline CDR1 is ENHRY and CDR2 is SYGVKD. CDR3 DNA: TGTGCCATCAGTGACCAGGGCACGGGGTATGGCTACACCTTC. It yields the protein CAISDQGTGYGYTF.

This clonotype was detected many times. The chain combines TRBV5-1 with TRBJ2-2; tentative D call: TRBD2 (6 bases). Germline V gene sequence: CDR1 SGHRS, CDR2 YFSETQ. The CDR3 totals 14 residues. V was trimmed by 5 bases and J by 7 bases, leaving 15 bases between them. The CDR3 DNA reads TGCGCCAGCAGTGAGGGGACTGTCGGCGGGGAGCTGTTTTTT. This codes for CASSEGTVGGELFF.

The chain uses TRBV7-2 and TRBJ1-6; D not certain. CDR1 SGHTA and CDR2 FQGNSA come from the germline V gene. V lost 1 base, J lost 12 bases, and 7 bases lay in between. The CDR3 totals 12 residues. This chain's CDR3 is CASSLVQLPLHF. DNA for the CDR3: TGTGCCAGCAGCTTAGTACAGTTACCCCTCCACTTT.

This clonotype has a handful of counts. This chain joins TRBV29-1 and TRBJ2-1; D ambiguous. This CDR3 has 11 residues. V lost 3 bases and J lost 8, with 8 bases in between. CDR1 and CDR2 (germline): SQVTM, ANQGSEA. The CDR3 DNA follows: TGCAGCGTTGATGGACCCCATGAGCAGTTCTTC. Translated: CSVDGPHEQFF.

This clonotype has more than one count but fewer than ten. The V gene is TRBV5-1, the J gene TRBJ2-3; 7 bases are a match to TRBD2. Trimming at V came to 4 bases and at J to 6 bases, leaving 8 bases not matched to a gene. This CDR3 spans 14 amino acids. Germline CDR1 SGHRS, CDR2 YFSETQ. The DNA for the CDR3 is TGCGCCAGCAGCGCTGTCGGGCGGGAGGATACGCAGTATTTT. Its translation: CASSAVGREDTQYF.